These 5 T cell receptor beta chains were all obtained from the same sample, sequenced in a study of coeliac disease. These TCRs are of unknown antigen specificity. Study-level findings and limits: Active celiac intraepithelial and lamina propria samples had lower TRB and TRG clonality than control samples.

Generated by immunoSEQ multiplex PCR, the TCRdb table keeps only in-frame clones and is missing some. This table holds 3,800 or so clones, 66% found once. The sequencing sample was made of intraepithelial lymphocytes from the gut. The receptor source for this set is a woman between 18 and 29 years old with active celiac disease.

The rearrangement links TRBV10-3 to TRBJ1-1, with 8 bases identical to TRBD1. CDR3 size: 12 residues. Looked up from germline, CDR1 is ENHRY and CDR2 is SYGVKD. Germline trimming cut 9 bases from V and 4 bases from J; bases unmatched to any gene: 4. The CDR3, as DNA: TGTGCCATTACAGGGGGAGGCACTGAAGCTTTCTTT. Protein product: CAITGGGTEAFF.

V is TRBV7-2 and J is TRBJ2-3; TRBD1 matches at 9 bases. With V trimmed by 4 bases and J by 6 bases, 11 bases remained unmatched. The CDR3 loop spans 16 amino acids. Germline values: CDR1 SGHTA, CDR2 FQGNSA. The CDR3 DNA reads as TGTGCCAGCAGCTCCCCCGGGACAGGGTATTCGGATACGCAGTATTTT. It yields the protein CASSSPGTGYSDTQYF.

In this sample, this clone turned up a few times. V usage is TRBV5-1 and J usage is TRBJ1-1, with 8 bases aligning to TRBD1. V shed 4 bases, J shed 0 bases, and the junction held 5 bases outside the gene matches. There are 15 residues in the CDR3. Per the germline V gene, CDR1 is SGHRS and CDR2 is YFSETQ. The CDR3 nucleotides are TGCGCCAGCAGCCTGGACAGGGCCCTGAACACTGAAGCTTTCTTT. It is translated as CASSLDRALNTEAFF.

The V call is TRBV6-5, the J call TRBJ2-1; D call uncertain. Germline V lookup: CDR1 MNHEY, CDR2 SVGAGI. The CDR3 covers 14 residues. Trimming left V 2 bases short and J 4 bases short, with 9 bases between. The CDR3 nucleotides are TGTGCCAGCAGTTACAGTCCCGGTTACAATGAGCAGTTCTTC. It specifies CASSYSPGYNEQFF.

This clone came up once. V is TRBV7-2 and J is TRBJ1-4; 8 nucleotides align to TRBD1. V gave up 3 bases and J gave up 7 bases; unmatched junction bases: 13. Germline loops: CDR1 SGHTA, CDR2 FQGNSA. The CDR3 length is 17 residues. CDR3 amino acids: CASSFVGTGLSGEKLFF. CDR3 DNA: TGTGCCAGCAGCTTCGTCGGGACAGGACTTTCCGGTGAAAAACTGTTTTTT.